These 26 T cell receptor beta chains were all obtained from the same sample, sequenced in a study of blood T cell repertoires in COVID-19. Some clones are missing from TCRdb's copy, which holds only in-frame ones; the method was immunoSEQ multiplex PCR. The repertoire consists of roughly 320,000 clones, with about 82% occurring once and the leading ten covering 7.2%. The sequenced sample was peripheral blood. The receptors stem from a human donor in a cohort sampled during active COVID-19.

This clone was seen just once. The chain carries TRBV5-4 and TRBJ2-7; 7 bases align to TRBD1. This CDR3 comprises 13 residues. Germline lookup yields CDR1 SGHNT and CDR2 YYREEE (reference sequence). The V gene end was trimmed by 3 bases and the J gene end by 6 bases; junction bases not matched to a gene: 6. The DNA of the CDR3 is TGTGCCAGCAGCTCGGGACAGCCATCCGAGCAGTACTTC. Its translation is CASSSGQPSEQYF.

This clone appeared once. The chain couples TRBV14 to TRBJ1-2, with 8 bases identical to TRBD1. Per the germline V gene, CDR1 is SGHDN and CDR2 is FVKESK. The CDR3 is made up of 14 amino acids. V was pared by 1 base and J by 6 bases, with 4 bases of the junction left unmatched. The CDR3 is CASSQVQGAHGYTF. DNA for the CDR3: TGTGCCAGCAGCCAAGTTCAGGGGGCTCATGGCTACACCTTC.

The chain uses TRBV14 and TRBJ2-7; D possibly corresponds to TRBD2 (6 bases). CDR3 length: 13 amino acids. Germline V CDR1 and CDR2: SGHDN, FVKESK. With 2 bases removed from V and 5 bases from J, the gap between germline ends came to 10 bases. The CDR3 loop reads CASSQSGGNEQYF. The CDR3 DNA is TGTGCCAGCAGCCAAAGTGGGGGGAACGAGCAGTACTTC.

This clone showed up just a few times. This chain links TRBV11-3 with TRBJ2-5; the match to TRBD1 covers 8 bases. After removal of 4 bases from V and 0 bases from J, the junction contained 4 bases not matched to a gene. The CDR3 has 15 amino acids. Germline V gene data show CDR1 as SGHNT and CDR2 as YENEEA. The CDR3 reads CASSSDREYQETQYF. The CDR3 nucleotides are TGTGCCAGCAGCTCGGACAGGGAGTACCAAGAGACCCAGTACTTC.

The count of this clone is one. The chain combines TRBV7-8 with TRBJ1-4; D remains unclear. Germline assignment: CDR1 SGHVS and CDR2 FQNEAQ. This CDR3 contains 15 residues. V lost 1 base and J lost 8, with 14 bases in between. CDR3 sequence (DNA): TGTGCCAGCAGCTTAGACGGGGATTCGAGCGAAAAACTGTTTTTT. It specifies CASSLDGDSSEKLFF.

CDR3 in amino acids: CASSLGVAGGMDTQYF. DNA for the CDR3: TGCGCCAGCAGCTTGGGGGTAGCGGGAGGAATGGATACGCAGTATTTT. This chain joins TRBV5-1 and TRBJ2-3; 10 nucleotides agree with TRBD2. From germline, CDR1 is SGHRS and CDR2 YFSETQ. The CDR3 has 16 residues. The trim removed 0 bases at V and 6 bases at J, leaving 7 bases unmatched.

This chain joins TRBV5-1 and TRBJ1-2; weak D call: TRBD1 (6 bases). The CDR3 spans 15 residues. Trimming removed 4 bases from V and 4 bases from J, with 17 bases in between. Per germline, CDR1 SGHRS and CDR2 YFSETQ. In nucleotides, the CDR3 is TGCGCCAGCAGCCGGGGGGCTGAAAGGGCCTATGGCTACACCTTC. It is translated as CASSRGAERAYGYTF.

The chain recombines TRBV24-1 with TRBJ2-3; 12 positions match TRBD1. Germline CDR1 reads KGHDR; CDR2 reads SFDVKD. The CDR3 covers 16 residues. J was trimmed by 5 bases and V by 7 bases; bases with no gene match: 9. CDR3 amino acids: CATSRTGTGGEDTQYF. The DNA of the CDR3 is TGTGCCACCAGCCGCACCGGGACAGGGGGCGAAGATACGCAGTATTTT.

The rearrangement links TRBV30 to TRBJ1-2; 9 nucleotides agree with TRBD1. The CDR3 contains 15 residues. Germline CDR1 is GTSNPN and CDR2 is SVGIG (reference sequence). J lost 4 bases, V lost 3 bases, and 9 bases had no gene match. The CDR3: CAWSFRTGEFYGYTF. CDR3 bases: TGTGCCTGGAGCTTTCGGACAGGGGAGTTCTATGGCTACACCTTC.

The CDR3 sequence is CASSQDSRGAEFF. The CDR3 DNA follows: TGTGCCAGCAGCCAAGATAGCCGGGGGGCGGAGTTCTTC. This chain joins TRBV3-1 (or the pseudogene TRBV3-2) and TRBJ2-1; D possibly corresponds to TRBD2 (7 bases). V lost 0 bases, J lost 14 bases, and 14 bases lay in between. CDR1 is LGHDT, CDR2 YNNKEL, per germline (reference sequence). This CDR3 comprises 13 residues.

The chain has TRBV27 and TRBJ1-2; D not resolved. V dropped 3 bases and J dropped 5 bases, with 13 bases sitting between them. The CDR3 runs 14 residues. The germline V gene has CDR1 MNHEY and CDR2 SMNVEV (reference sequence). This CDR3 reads CASSFSRYLYGYTF. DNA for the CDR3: TGTGCCAGCAGTTTTAGTCGGTATTTGTATGGCTACACCTTC.

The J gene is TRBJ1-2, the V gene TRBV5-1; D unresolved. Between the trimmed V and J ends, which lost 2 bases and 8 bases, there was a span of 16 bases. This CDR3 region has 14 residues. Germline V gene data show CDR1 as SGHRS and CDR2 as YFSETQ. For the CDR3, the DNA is TGCGCCAGCAGCTTTAACGTTAGAGGGAGAGGCTACACCTTC. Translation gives CASSFNVRGRGYTF.

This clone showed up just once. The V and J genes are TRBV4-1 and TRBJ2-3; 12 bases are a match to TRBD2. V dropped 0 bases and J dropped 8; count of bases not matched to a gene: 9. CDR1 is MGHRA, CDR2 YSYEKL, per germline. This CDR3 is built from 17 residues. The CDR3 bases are TGCGCCAGCAGCCAAGAGACCCTAGCGGGGGGGCGGCTTACGCAGTATTTT. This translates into CASSQETLAGGRLTQYF.

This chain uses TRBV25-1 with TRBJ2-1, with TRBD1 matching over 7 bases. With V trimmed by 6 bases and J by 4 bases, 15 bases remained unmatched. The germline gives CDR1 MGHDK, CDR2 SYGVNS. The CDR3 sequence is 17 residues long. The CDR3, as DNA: TGTGCCAGCAGCCACCGGGACAGCCACAGAGAGTACAATGAGCAGTTCTTC. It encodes CASSHRDSHREYNEQFF.

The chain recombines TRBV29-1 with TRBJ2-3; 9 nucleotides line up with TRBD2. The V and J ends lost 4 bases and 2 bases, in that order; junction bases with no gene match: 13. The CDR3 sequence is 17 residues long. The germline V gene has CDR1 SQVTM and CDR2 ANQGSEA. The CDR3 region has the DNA TGCAGCGTTGCGGGGTTAGCGGGGGCCGAAATCACAGATACGCAGTATTTT. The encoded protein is CSVAGLAGAEITDTQYF.

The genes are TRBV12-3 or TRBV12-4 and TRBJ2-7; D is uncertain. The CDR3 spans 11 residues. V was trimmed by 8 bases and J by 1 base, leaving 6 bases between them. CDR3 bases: TGTGCCAGCGGCAAGTCCTACGAGCAGTACTTC. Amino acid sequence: CASGKSYEQYF.

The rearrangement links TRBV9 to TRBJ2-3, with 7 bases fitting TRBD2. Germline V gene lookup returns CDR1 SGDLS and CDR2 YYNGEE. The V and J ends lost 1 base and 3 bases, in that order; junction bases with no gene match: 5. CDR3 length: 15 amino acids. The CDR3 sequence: CASSVKGLKTDTQYF. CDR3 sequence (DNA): TGTGCCAGCAGCGTAAAGGGACTAAAAACAGATACGCAGTATTTT.

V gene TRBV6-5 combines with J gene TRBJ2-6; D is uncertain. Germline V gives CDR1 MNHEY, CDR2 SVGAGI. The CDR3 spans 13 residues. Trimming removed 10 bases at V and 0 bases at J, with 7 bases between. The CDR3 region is CATRSSGANVLTF. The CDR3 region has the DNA TGTGCCACCCGGTCCTCTGGGGCCAACGTCCTGACTTTC.

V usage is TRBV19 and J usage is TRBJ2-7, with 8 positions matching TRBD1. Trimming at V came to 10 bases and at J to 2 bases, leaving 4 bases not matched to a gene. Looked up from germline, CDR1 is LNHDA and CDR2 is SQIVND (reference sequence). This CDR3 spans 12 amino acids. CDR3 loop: CATLDRAYEQYF. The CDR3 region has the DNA TGTGCCACCTTGGACAGGGCCTACGAGCAGTACTTC. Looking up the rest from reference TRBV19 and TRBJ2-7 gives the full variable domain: DGGITQSPKYLFRKEGQNVTLSCEQNLNHDAMYWYRQDPGQGLRLIYYSQIVNDFQKGDIAEGYSVSREKKESFPLTVTSAQKNPTAFYLCATLDRAYEQYFGPGTRLTVT.

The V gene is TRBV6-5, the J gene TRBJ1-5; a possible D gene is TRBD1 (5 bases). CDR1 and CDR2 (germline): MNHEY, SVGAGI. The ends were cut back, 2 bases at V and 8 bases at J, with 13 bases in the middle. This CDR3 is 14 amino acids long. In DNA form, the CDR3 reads TGTGCCAGCAGTTACGCCGCCGGAGGGGAGCCCCAGCATTTT. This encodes CASSYAAGGEPQHF.

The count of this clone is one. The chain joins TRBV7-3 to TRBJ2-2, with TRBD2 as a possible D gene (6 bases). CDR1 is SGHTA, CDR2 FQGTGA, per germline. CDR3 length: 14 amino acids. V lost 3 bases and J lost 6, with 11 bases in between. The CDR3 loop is CASSFLGGSGELFF. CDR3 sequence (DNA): TGTGCCAGCAGCTTTTTGGGGGGATCCGGGGAGCTGTTTTTT.

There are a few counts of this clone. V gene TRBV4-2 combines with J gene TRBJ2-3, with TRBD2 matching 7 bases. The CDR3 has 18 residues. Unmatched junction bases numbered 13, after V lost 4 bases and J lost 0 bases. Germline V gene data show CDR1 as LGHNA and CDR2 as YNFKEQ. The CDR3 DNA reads TGTGCCAGCAGCCCCTTAGCGGGTGCTTCCCTCAGCACAGATACGCAGTATTTT. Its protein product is CASSPLAGASLSTDTQYF.

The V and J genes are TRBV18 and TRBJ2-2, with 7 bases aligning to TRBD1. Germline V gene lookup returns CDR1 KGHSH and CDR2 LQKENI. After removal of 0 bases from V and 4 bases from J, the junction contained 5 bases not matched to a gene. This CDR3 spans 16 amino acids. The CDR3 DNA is TGTGCCAGCTCACCACCGTCACAGGGGAGCACCGGGGAGCTGTTTTTT. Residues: CASSPPSQGSTGELFF.

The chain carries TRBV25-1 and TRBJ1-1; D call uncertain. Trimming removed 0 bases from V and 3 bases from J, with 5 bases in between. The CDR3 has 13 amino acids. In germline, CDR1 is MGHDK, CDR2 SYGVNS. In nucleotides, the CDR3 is TGTGCCAGCAGTGAATACCCCTACACTGAAGCTTTCTTT. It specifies CASSEYPYTEAFF. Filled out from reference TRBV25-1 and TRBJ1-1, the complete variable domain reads EADIYQTPRYLVIGTGKKITLECSQTMGHDKMYWYQQDPGMELHLIHYSYGVNSTEKGDLSSESTVSRIRTEHFPLTLESARPSHTSQYLCASSEYPYTEAFFGQGTRLTVV.

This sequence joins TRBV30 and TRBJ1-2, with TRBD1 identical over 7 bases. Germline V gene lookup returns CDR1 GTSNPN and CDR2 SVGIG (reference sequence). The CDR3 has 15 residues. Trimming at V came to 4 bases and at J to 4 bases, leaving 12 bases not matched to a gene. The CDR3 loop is CAWTTLDRLGYGYTF. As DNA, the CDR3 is TGTGCCTGGACCACACTGGACAGGTTGGGCTATGGCTACACCTTC.

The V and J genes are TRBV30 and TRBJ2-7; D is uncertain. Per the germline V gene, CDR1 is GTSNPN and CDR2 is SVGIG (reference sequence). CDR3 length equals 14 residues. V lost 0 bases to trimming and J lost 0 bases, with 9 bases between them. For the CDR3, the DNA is TGTGCCTGGAGTGTACACCGCAGCTCCTACGAGCAGTACTTC. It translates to CAWSVHRSSYEQYF.